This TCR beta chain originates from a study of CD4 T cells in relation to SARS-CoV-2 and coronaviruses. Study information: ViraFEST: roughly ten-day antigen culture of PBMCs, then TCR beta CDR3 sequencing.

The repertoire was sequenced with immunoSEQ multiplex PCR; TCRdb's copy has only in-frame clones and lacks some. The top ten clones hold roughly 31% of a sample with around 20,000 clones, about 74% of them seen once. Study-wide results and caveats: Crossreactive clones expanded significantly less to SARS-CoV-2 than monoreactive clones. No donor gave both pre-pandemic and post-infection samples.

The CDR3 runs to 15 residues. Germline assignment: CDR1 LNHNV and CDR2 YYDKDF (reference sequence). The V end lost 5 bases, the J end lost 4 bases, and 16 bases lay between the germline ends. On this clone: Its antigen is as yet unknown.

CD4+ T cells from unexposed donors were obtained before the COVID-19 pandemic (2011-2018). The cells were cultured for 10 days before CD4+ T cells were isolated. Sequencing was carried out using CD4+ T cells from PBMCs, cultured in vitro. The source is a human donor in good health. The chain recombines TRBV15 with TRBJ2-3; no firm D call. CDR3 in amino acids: CATSQSSDGADTQYF. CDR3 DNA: TGTGCCACCAGCCAGTCCAGCGATGGGGCAGATACGCAGTATTTT.